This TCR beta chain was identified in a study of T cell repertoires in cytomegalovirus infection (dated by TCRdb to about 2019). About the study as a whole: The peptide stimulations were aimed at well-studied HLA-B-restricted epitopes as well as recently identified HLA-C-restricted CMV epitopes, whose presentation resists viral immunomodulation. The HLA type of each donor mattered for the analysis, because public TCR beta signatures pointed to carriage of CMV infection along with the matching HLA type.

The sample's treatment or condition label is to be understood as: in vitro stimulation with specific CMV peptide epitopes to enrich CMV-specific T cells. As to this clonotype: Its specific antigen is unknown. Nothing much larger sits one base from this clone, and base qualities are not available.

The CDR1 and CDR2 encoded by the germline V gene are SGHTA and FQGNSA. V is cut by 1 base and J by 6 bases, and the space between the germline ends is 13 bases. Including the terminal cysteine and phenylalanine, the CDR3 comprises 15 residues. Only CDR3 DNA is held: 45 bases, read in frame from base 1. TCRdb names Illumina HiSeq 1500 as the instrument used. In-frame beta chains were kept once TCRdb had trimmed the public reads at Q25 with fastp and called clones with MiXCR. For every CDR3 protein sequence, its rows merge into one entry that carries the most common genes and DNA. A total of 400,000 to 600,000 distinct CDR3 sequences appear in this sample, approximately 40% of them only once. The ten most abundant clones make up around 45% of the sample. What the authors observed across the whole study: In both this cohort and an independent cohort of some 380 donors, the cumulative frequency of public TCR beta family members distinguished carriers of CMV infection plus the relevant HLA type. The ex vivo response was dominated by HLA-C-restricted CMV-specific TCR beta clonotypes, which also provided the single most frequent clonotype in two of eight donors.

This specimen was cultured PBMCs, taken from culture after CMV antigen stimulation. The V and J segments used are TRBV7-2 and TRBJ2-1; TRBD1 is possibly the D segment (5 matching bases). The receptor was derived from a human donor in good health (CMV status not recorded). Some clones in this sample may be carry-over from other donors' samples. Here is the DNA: TGTGCCAGCAGCTTAGGGGGCCTAGGAGTCAATGAGCAGTTCTTC. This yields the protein CASSLGGLGVNEQFF.